Listed below are T cell receptor beta chains from one sample, sequenced in a study of blood T cell repertoires in COVID-19. Measured with immunoSEQ multiplex PCR; TCRdb has only the in-frame clones, and not every one. The table records 250,000 to 300,000 clones, about 93% of them present only once. The sequencing sample was made of PBMCs or T cells enriched from blood (not recorded which). These receptors originate from a young woman who had recovered from COVID-19. Both conserved end residues are part of each CDR3. Fields, in order: J gene, clone size, D gene, V gene, CDR3 DNA, CDR3 protein. A D gene is named only where the DNA matches it firmly. Rows may omit the clone size; those that give it use once, few, many or a size class.

J gene: TRBJ1-1; clone size: -; D gene: TRBD1; V gene: TRBV27; CDR3 DNA: TGTGCCAGCAGCACAGGGGGCGCCGGCGGAAACACTGAAGCTTTCTTT; CDR3 protein: CASSTGGAGGNTEAFF
J gene: TRBJ2-2; clone size: once; D gene: TRBD2; V gene: TRBV14; CDR3 DNA: TGTGCCAGCAGCCAGGGACTAGCGGGAGTTCACGGGGAGCTGTTTTTT; CDR3 protein: CASSQGLAGVHGELFF
J gene: TRBJ2-1; clone size: once; D gene: TRBD2; V gene: TRBV9; CDR3 DNA: TGTGCCAGCAGCGTAGAAACTAGCGGTTACAATGAGCAGTTCTTC; CDR3 protein: CASSVETSGYNEQFF
J gene: TRBJ2-3; clone size: -; D gene: TRBD2; V gene: TRBV14; CDR3 DNA: TGTGCCAGCGGTAGCGGGAGGGCCACAGATACGCAGTATTTT; CDR3 protein: CASGSGRATDTQYF
J gene: TRBJ1-6; clone size: -; D gene: -; V gene: TRBV5-5; CDR3 DNA: TGTGCCAGCAGCTTGGATCCGGGTGGTTCACCCCTCCACTTT; CDR3 protein: CASSLDPGGSPLHF
J gene: TRBJ2-2; clone size: -; D gene: TRBD1; V gene: TRBV3-1/TRBV3-2; CDR3 DNA: TGTGCCAGCAGCCACTGGGACAGGGCCGTGACCGGGGAGCTGTTTTTT; CDR3 protein: CASSHWDRAVTGELFF
J gene: TRBJ2-3; clone size: -; D gene: TRBD2; V gene: TRBV4-2; CDR3 DNA: TGTGCCAGCAGCCAAGATTTCAGCGGGAGAAACACAGATACGCAGTATTTT; CDR3 protein: CASSQDFSGRNTDTQYF
J gene: TRBJ1-1; clone size: once; D gene: -; V gene: TRBV18; CDR3 DNA: TGTGCCAGCTCACCATTTTCGGCTGAAGCTTTCTTT; CDR3 protein: CASSPFSAEAFF
J gene: TRBJ2-3; clone size: -; D gene: -; V gene: TRBV18; CDR3 DNA: TGTGCCAGCTCACCAAGCCGGGGCACAGATACGCAGTATTTT; CDR3 protein: CASSPSRGTDTQYF
J gene: TRBJ1-4; clone size: few; D gene: -; V gene: TRBV28; CDR3 DNA: TGTGCCAGCAGCCAGGGGTCGGGTAATGAAAAACTGTTTTTT; CDR3 protein: CASSQGSGNEKLFF
J gene: TRBJ2-7; clone size: -; D gene: -; V gene: TRBV7-2; CDR3 DNA: TGTGCCAGCAGCTACTTAGAAACTTACGAGCAGTACTTC; CDR3 protein: CASSYLETYEQYF
J gene: TRBJ2-5; clone size: -; D gene: -; V gene: TRBV10-3; CDR3 DNA: TGTGCCATCAGTGAGTCTGGGACTGGAGAGACCCAGTACTTC; CDR3 protein: CAISESGTGETQYF
J gene: TRBJ2-7; clone size: -; D gene: -; V gene: TRBV18; CDR3 DNA: TGTGCCAGCTCACCTCCGAGCTCCTACGAGCAGTACTTC; CDR3 protein: CASSPPSSYEQYF
J gene: TRBJ1-3; clone size: many; D gene: -; V gene: TRBV19; CDR3 DNA: TGTGCCAGTAGAAAAGAAGGACAGAGCTCTGGAAACACCATATATTTT; CDR3 protein: CASRKEGQSSGNTIYF
J gene: TRBJ1-3; clone size: -; D gene: -; V gene: TRBV6-5; CDR3 DNA: TGTGCCAGCAGTTACTCCCTGAGGAGCTCTGGAAACACCATATATTTT; CDR3 protein: CASSYSLRSSGNTIYF
J gene: TRBJ1-1; clone size: few; D gene: -; V gene: TRBV25-1; CDR3 DNA: TGTGCCAGCAGTGAATTTAGGAGGACTGAAGCTTTCTTT; CDR3 protein: CASSEFRRTEAFF
J gene: TRBJ2-2; clone size: -; D gene: TRBD1; V gene: TRBV7-3; CDR3 DNA: TGTGCCAGCAGCCCCGGGACAGGTCTCACCGGGGAGCTGTTTTTT; CDR3 protein: CASSPGTGLTGELFF
J gene: TRBJ1-1; clone size: -; D gene: -; V gene: TRBV6-5; CDR3 DNA: TGTGCCAGCAGTCCGCGGGTTTTGGAGAACACTGAAGCTTTCTTT; CDR3 protein: CASSPRVLENTEAFF
J gene: TRBJ1-5; clone size: -; D gene: -; V gene: TRBV5-5; CDR3 DNA: TGTGCCAGCAGCCCAGGACAGTCCCTGGAGCCCCAGCATTTT; CDR3 protein: CASSPGQSLEPQHF
J gene: TRBJ1-2; clone size: -; D gene: -; V gene: TRBV9; CDR3 DNA: TGTGCCAGCAGCGTAGCAACAGAATCAAGTGGCTACACCTTC; CDR3 protein: CASSVATESSGYTF
J gene: TRBJ1-2; clone size: -; D gene: TRBD1; V gene: TRBV19; CDR3 DNA: TGTGCCAGTAGTCTTACATCAACCGGGACAGTAGGCTACACCTTC; CDR3 protein: CASSLTSTGTVGYTF
J gene: TRBJ2-2; clone size: -; D gene: TRBD1; V gene: TRBV15; CDR3 DNA: TGTGCCACCAGCAGAGTAACCGGGACAGGGAACACCGGGGAGCTGTTTTTT; CDR3 protein: CATSRVTGTGNTGELFF
J gene: TRBJ1-2; clone size: -; D gene: TRBD1; V gene: TRBV7-2; CDR3 DNA: TGTGCCAGCAGCGCGGGACAGGGTAGCTATGGCTACACCTTC; CDR3 protein: CASSAGQGSYGYTF
J gene: TRBJ1-6; clone size: -; D gene: TRBD1; V gene: TRBV28; CDR3 DNA: TGTGCCAGCAGAGGGGGCGCTTCCTATAATTCACCCCTCCACTTT; CDR3 protein: CASRGGASYNSPLHF
J gene: TRBJ1-5; clone size: -; D gene: -; V gene: TRBV28; CDR3 DNA: TGTGCCAGCTCCTCGGGGGGCGGGAGGTGGCATTTT; CDR3 protein: CASSSGGGRWHF
J gene: TRBJ1-2; clone size: -; D gene: TRBD1; V gene: TRBV11-1; CDR3 DNA: TGTGCCAGCAGCTTACCGTTACCGGGACAGCACTATGGCTACACCTTC; CDR3 protein: CASSLPLPGQHYGYTF
J gene: TRBJ1-4; clone size: -; D gene: TRBD1; V gene: TRBV2; CDR3 DNA: TGTGCCAGCAGTGTGACAGGGGCAAGTGTTGAAAAACTGTTTTTT; CDR3 protein: CASSVTGASVEKLFF
J gene: TRBJ1-3; clone size: -; D gene: -; V gene: TRBV28; CDR3 DNA: TGTGCCAGCAGTCCCCGACAATTCTCTGGAAACACCATATATTTT; CDR3 protein: CASSPRQFSGNTIYF
J gene: TRBJ2-1; clone size: once; D gene: TRBD1; V gene: TRBV3-1/TRBV3-2; CDR3 DNA: TGTGCCAGCAGCCCCGGCGGAGGGACAGGTTACAATGAGCAGTTCTTC; CDR3 protein: CASSPGGGTGYNEQFF
J gene: TRBJ2-1; clone size: -; D gene: -; V gene: TRBV28; CDR3 DNA: TGTGCCAGCAGTTTAATAACTAGCAACAATGAGCAGTTCTTC; CDR3 protein: CASSLITSNNEQFF
J gene: TRBJ2-1; clone size: -; D gene: -; V gene: TRBV5-4; CDR3 DNA: TGTGCCAGCAGCTTGGCCCTCGCTACCAACAATGAGCAGTTCTTC; CDR3 protein: CASSLALATNNEQFF
J gene: TRBJ2-7; clone size: -; D gene: -; V gene: TRBV6-6; CDR3 DNA: TGTGCCAGCAGTCAACAGGACAACTACGAGCAGTACTTC; CDR3 protein: CASSQQDNYEQYF
J gene: TRBJ2-7; clone size: -; D gene: TRBD1; V gene: TRBV28; CDR3 DNA: TGTGCCAGCAGTTTTCCAGGGGGCTACGAGCAGTACTTC; CDR3 protein: CASSFPGGYEQYF
J gene: TRBJ2-1; clone size: -; D gene: -; V gene: TRBV7-2; CDR3 DNA: TGTGCCAGCAGCCCCGTTCGCTTAAGCAACAATGAGCAGTTCTTC; CDR3 protein: CASSPVRLSNNEQFF
J gene: TRBJ1-4; clone size: -; D gene: -; V gene: TRBV21-1; CDR3 DNA: TGTGCCAGCAGCACCCAAACCGGAGGGGCACTACCACGTCCAACTAATGAAAAACTGTTTTTT; CDR3 protein: CASSTQTGGALPRPTNEKLFF
J gene: TRBJ2-3; clone size: -; D gene: TRBD2; V gene: TRBV28; CDR3 DNA: TGTGCCAGCAGTCTGGGACTAGCGGGAGACGGAGATACGCAGTATTTT; CDR3 protein: CASSLGLAGDGDTQYF
J gene: TRBJ1-2; clone size: -; D gene: TRBD1; V gene: TRBV27; CDR3 DNA: TGTGCCACCTGGGGACAGGGGGATGGTGGCTACACCTTC; CDR3 protein: CATWGQGDGGYTF
J gene: TRBJ2-1; clone size: -; D gene: -; V gene: TRBV15; CDR3 DNA: TGTGCCACCAGCAGTCCGACGGGAGATTACAATGAGCAGTTCTTC; CDR3 protein: CATSSPTGDYNEQFF
J gene: TRBJ2-5; clone size: -; D gene: TRBD2; V gene: TRBV5-4; CDR3 DNA: TGTGCCAGCAGCTTTGCGGGAGGGAGGAGGCAAGAGACCCAGTACTTC; CDR3 protein: CASSFAGGRRQETQYF
J gene: TRBJ2-1; clone size: -; D gene: TRBD1; V gene: TRBV5-1; CDR3 DNA: TGCGCCAGCGGACAGGGGGCATACAATGAGCAGTTCTTC; CDR3 protein: CASGQGAYNEQFF
J gene: TRBJ1-6; clone size: once; D gene: TRBD1; V gene: TRBV2; CDR3 DNA: TGTGCCAGCTTTTACAGGGGGAATTCACCCCTCCACTTT; CDR3 protein: CASFYRGNSPLHF
J gene: TRBJ2-3; clone size: -; D gene: TRBD2; V gene: TRBV10-2; CDR3 DNA: TGCGCCAGCAGAGGGACTAGCGGCGGATTAGATACGCAGTATTTT; CDR3 protein: CASRGTSGGLDTQYF
J gene: TRBJ1-4; clone size: -; D gene: -; V gene: TRBV12-3/TRBV12-4; CDR3 DNA: TGTGCCAGCAGACAGGCTAATGAAAAACTGTTTTTT; CDR3 protein: CASRQANEKLFF
J gene: TRBJ1-2; clone size: -; D gene: TRBD1; V gene: TRBV13; CDR3 DNA: TGTGCCAGCAGCTTAACAGGGGACTATGGCTACACCTTC; CDR3 protein: CASSLTGDYGYTF
J gene: TRBJ2-1; clone size: -; D gene: -; V gene: TRBV19; CDR3 DNA: TGTGCCAGTACCAAATCTAGCGCCACGATCCATGAGCAGTTCTTC; CDR3 protein: CASTKSSATIHEQFF
J gene: TRBJ2-2; clone size: -; D gene: TRBD1; V gene: TRBV6-5; CDR3 DNA: TGTGCCAGCAGCCAACAGGGGTTTGACACCGGGGAGCTGTTTTTT; CDR3 protein: CASSQQGFDTGELFF
J gene: TRBJ2-3; clone size: -; D gene: TRBD1; V gene: TRBV5-6; CDR3 DNA: TGTGCCAGCCGAAACTGGGACAGGGGCAGCACAGATACGCAGTATTTT; CDR3 protein: CASRNWDRGSTDTQYF
J gene: TRBJ2-5; clone size: -; D gene: -; V gene: TRBV28; CDR3 DNA: TGTGCTAGCAGTTTTCGCGGGGTCGAGACCCAGTACTTC; CDR3 protein: CASSFRGVETQYF
J gene: TRBJ1-1; clone size: -; D gene: TRBD1; V gene: TRBV5-1; CDR3 DNA: TGCGCCAGCAGCTCCGGGGACAGTTCTGAAGCTTTCTTT; CDR3 protein: CASSSGDSSEAFF